The 30 T cell receptor beta chains below all came from one sample that was sequenced in a study of identical twins. TCRdb called the 5' RACE reads again in MiXCR, with one record for every CDR3 protein. The table shows some 1,700,000 distinct CDR3 sequences, with roughly 35% occurring only once. The sequencing sample was made of cord blood. The receptors here all came from a newborn girl in good health.

This clonotype occurred a few times. In DNA form, the CDR3 reads TGTGCCTGGAGTGGGCCGTTGTACACAGATACGCAGTATTTT. Encoded protein: CAWSGPLYTDTQYF. The chain links TRBV30 to TRBJ2-3; D not certain. The CDR3 loop spans 14 amino acids. Germline V gene sequence: CDR1 GTSNPN, CDR2 SVGIG (reference sequence). Trimming took 1 base from V and 2 from J, leaving 10 bases between them.

The genes are TRBV13 and TRBJ2-3, with 8 positions matching TRBD2. Germline CDR1 is PRHDT and CDR2 is FYEKMQ (reference sequence). CDR3 length equals 15 residues. V lost 5 bases, J lost 6 bases, and 10 bases stayed unmatched. Here the CDR3 DNA reads TGTGCCAGCAGCCCAACCGGGACTAGTGACGATACGCAGTATTTT. This gives the protein CASSPTGTSDDTQYF.

This clonotype occurred a few times. The rearrangement links TRBV6-5 to TRBJ2-7; D remains ambiguous. The last part of the DNA fits TRBJ2-4 better; the J call may be wrong. CDR1 MNHEY and CDR2 SVGAGI come from the germline V gene. The CDR3 loop spans 14 amino acids. CDR3 sequence reads: CASRTDGSKNIQYF. The CDR3, as DNA: TGTGCCAGCAGAACAGACGGATCCAAAAACATTCAGTACTTC.

The gene calls are TRBV20-1 and TRBJ2-7; 8 bases are a match to TRBD1. The CDR3 runs 16 residues. CDR1 DFQATT and CDR2 SNEGSKA come from the germline V gene (reference sequence). Trimming took 3 bases from V and 2 from J; bases not matched to a gene: 12. The DNA of the CDR3 is TGCAGTGCTAGCCTCGGTAGGGGACAGGATCCCTACGAGCAGTACTTC. This codes for CSASLGRGQDPYEQYF.

This clonotype was observed once. The chain uses TRBV12-3 or TRBV12-4 and TRBJ2-1; 10 bases map to TRBD2. This CDR3 region has 19 residues. Trimming cost V 7 bases and J 2 bases; bases outside gene matches: 17. CDR3 sequence (DNA): TGTGCCAGCACCGGTGGGTTAGGTAGCGGGAGGAGGCCCTACAATGAGCAGTTCTTC. This encodes CASTGGLGSGRRPYNEQFF.

The chain joins TRBV20-1 to TRBJ1-5; possible D gene TRBD1, 6 bases. CDR3 length equals 16 residues. CDR1 DFQATT and CDR2 SNEGSKA come from the germline V gene (reference sequence). Trimming took off 6 bases at V and 0 bases at J, with 18 bases between the two ends. CDR3 loop: CSAPSRGASSNQPQHF. CDR3 in DNA: TGCAGTGCCCCATCTCGGGGGGCCAGTAGCAATCAGCCCCAGCATTTT.

V and J are TRBV20-1 and TRBJ2-3, with D uncertain. CDR1 and CDR2 from the germline V gene are DFQATT and SNEGSKA (reference sequence). The CDR3 contains 11 residues. Between the trimmed V and J ends, which lost 4 bases and 3 bases, there was a span of 5 bases. The CDR3 DNA reads TGCAGTGCTAAAGGTACAGATACGCAGTATTTT. Amino acids: CSAKGTDTQYF.

This clonotype was counted a few times. The V call is TRBV11-2, the J call TRBJ2-3; D may be TRBD1 (6 bases). The CDR3 has 16 amino acids. V was shortened by 3 bases and J by 4 bases, with 17 bases between the two germline ends. Germline V gene data show CDR1 as SGHAT and CDR2 as FQNNGV. In DNA form, the CDR3 reads TGTGCCAGCAGCTTCGTTCGGCGGCAGGGGTCAGATACGCAGTATTTT. Translation: CASSFVRRQGSDTQYF.

This sequence joins TRBV4-2 and TRBJ2-4; TRBD2 matches at 8 bases. The J segment lost 9 bases and the V segment lost 3 bases, leaving 7 bases of the junction unmatched. Germline values: CDR1 LGHNA, CDR2 YNFKEQ. The CDR3 covers 14 residues. The DNA for the CDR3 is TGTGCCAGCAGCCACCCAGGGACTAGTAGCATTCAGTACTTC. Translating gives CASSHPGTSSIQYF.

The CDR3 reads CAISESKAVGYTF. In DNA, the CDR3 is TGTGCCATCAGTGAGTCGAAGGCGGTCGGCTACACCTTC. The chain carries TRBV10-3 and TRBJ1-2; no reliable D call. V was trimmed by 0 bases and J by 8 bases, leaving 10 bases between them. Germline V gene data show CDR1 as ENHRY and CDR2 as SYGVKD. The CDR3 consists of 13 residues.

The chain has TRBV20-1 and TRBJ1-6; the D is unclear. CDR3 length equals 16 residues. Germline CDR1 and CDR2: DFQATT and SNEGSKA (reference sequence). The V and J ends lost 1 base and 0 bases respectively, with 10 bases between them. Written as DNA, the CDR3 is TGCAGTGCTAGAGGTCCGAGGAGCTCCTATAATTCACCCCTCCACTTT. Translating gives CSARGPRSSYNSPLHF.

V is TRBV18 and J is TRBJ2-7; D tentatively reads TRBD1 or TRBD2 (5 bases each). CDR1 and CDR2 (germline): KGHSH, LQKENI. The CDR3 is 14 residues long. The ends were cut back, 0 bases at V and 3 bases at J, with 9 bases in the middle. The CDR3 is CASSPPGRFYEQYF. The CDR3 coding sequence is TGTGCCAGCTCACCACCGGGACGGTTCTACGAGCAGTACTTC.

The chain recombines TRBV29-1 with TRBJ2-1, with D perhaps TRBD2 (5 bases). Germline V gives CDR1 SQVTM, CDR2 ANQGSEA. V lost 6 bases and J 0 bases, leaving 12 bases between the germline ends. The CDR3 spans 14 residues. For the CDR3, the DNA is TGCAGCGTCCAGGACTCGCTCTCCTACAATGAGCAGTTCTTC. Protein: CSVQDSLSYNEQFF.

The chain joins TRBV24-1 to TRBJ2-7, with 8 bases matching TRBD2. The V and J ends lost 2 bases and 3 bases, in that order; junction bases with no gene match: 2. This CDR3 region has 14 residues. Germline V gene sequence: CDR1 KGHDR, CDR2 SFDVKD. The CDR3 is CATSDSGTSYEQYF. DNA for the CDR3: TGTGCCACCAGTGATTCCGGGACTAGCTACGAGCAGTACTTC.

The chain uses TRBV12-3 or TRBV12-4 and TRBJ1-2; the match to TRBD1 covers 7 bases. This CDR3 region has 15 residues. V was pared by 3 bases and J by 1 base, with 5 bases of the junction left unmatched. The CDR3 sequence: CASSLSQGVNYGYTF. DNA for the CDR3: TGTGCCAGCAGTTTGAGCCAGGGGGTTAACTATGGCTACACCTTC.

V and J are TRBV24-1 and TRBJ2-1, with TRBD1 identical over 10 bases. The CDR3 is made up of 15 amino acids. The ends lost 4 bases at V and 5 bases at J; junction bases unmatched: 4. CDR1 is KGHDR, CDR2 SFDVKD, per germline. The CDR3 here is CATSEAGTGDNEQFF. The CDR3 DNA sequence: TGTGCCACCAGTGAAGCCGGGACAGGGGACAATGAGCAGTTCTTC.

The sample holds many counts of this clonotype. The rearrangement uses TRBV4-1 and TRBJ2-1; tentatively, D is TRBD2 (5 bases). The CDR3 sequence is 13 residues long. Between the trimmed V and J ends, which lost 0 bases and 9 bases, there was a span of 9 bases. Germline loops: CDR1 MGHRA, CDR2 YSYEKL. The CDR3 bases are TGCGCCAGCAGCCAAGACCGGGGTGGTGAGCAGTTCTTC. It yields the protein CASSQDRGGEQFF.

The chain carries TRBV10-2 and TRBJ2-5; TRBD2 matches 10 bases. This CDR3 region has 17 residues. CDR1 is WSHSY, CDR2 SAAADI, per germline. V was clipped by 3 bases and J by 5 bases; unmatched bases: 12. CDR3 protein: CASSEYLAGALGETQYF. In nucleotides, the CDR3 is TGCGCCAGCAGTGAATATCTAGCGGGGGCCCTAGGGGAGACCCAGTACTTC.

The chain combines TRBV15 with TRBJ1-2; 7 nucleotides match TRBD1. The CDR3 consists of 13 residues. V trimming: 4 bases; J trimming: 8 bases; junction bases outside the gene matches: 7. The germline V gene has CDR1 LNHNV and CDR2 YYDKDF (reference sequence). DNA of the CDR3: TGTGCCACCAGCACGAGGACAGGCGACGGCTACACCTTC. It encodes CATSTRTGDGYTF.

This sequence joins TRBV7-2 and TRBJ2-7; D is uncertain. In germline, CDR1 is SGHTA, CDR2 FQGNSA. The CDR3 runs to 14 residues. Trimming took off 0 bases at V and 6 bases at J, with 12 bases between the two ends. The CDR3 sequence: CASSLASWAGEQYF. The CDR3 coding sequence is TGTGCCAGCAGCTTAGCGTCGTGGGCTGGCGAGCAGTACTTC.

This chain links TRBV6-2 or TRBV6-3 with TRBJ2-7; 11 nucleotides line up with TRBD2. This CDR3 contains 13 residues. V lost 10 bases, J lost 5 bases, and 7 bases stayed unmatched. The germline V gene encodes CDR1 MNHEY and CDR2 SVGEGT. The CDR3: CATRTSGSNEQYF. DNA of the CDR3: TGTGCCACCCGAACTAGCGGGAGTAACGAGCAGTACTTC.

V is TRBV2 and J is TRBJ1-2, with D perhaps matching TRBD1 (5 bases). CDR3 length: 13 residues. Germline V gene data show CDR1 as SNHLY and CDR2 as FYNNEI. Trimming shortened V by 2 bases and J by 6 bases, and 10 bases separated the two germline ends. CDR3 loop: CASSEMGGNGYTF. The CDR3 coding sequence is TGTGCCAGCAGTGAAATGGGGGGGAATGGCTACACCTTC.

This chain links TRBV10-3 with TRBJ1-5; 7 bases map to TRBD1. The CDR3 runs to 15 residues. V lost 6 bases, J lost 3 bases, and 8 bases stayed unmatched. CDR1 and CDR2 (germline): ENHRY, SYGVKD. CDR3 protein: CAIRDGRGDNQPQHF. The DNA of the CDR3 is TGTGCCATCAGGGACGGCAGGGGGGACAATCAGCCCCAGCATTTT.

This clonotype has only a few counts. The chain joins TRBV7-2 to TRBJ1-4; D call uncertain. The V end was cut by 1 base, the J end by 8 bases, with 11 bases between. The CDR3 is 14 amino acids. Germline lookup yields CDR1 SGHTA and CDR2 FQGNSA. The CDR3 nucleotides read TGTGCCAGCAGCTTAGGGATTCGGGAAGAAAAACTGTTTTTT. Its translation: CASSLGIREEKLFF.

This clonotype was detected a few times. The chain carries TRBV20-1 and TRBJ2-7; perhaps TRBD1 as D (5 bases). With 6 bases removed from V and 4 bases from J, the gap between germline ends came to 25 bases. The CDR3 length is 16 residues. The V gene's germline CDR1 is DFQATT and CDR2 SNEGSKA (reference sequence). DNA of the CDR3: TGCAGTGCACCACGTCCCGTGCAGGGCGGAAGGTACGAGCAGTACTTC. It translates to CSAPRPVQGGRYEQYF.

This clonotype has only a few counts. The V and J genes are TRBV30 and TRBJ1-2; D unresolved. CDR1 and CDR2 (germline): GTSNPN, SVGIG (reference sequence). V lost 0 bases, J lost 5 bases, and 7 bases lay in between. This CDR3 has 12 residues. The CDR3 sequence: CAWSVHQYGYTF. The CDR3 DNA sequence: TGTGCCTGGAGTGTCCATCAGTATGGCTACACCTTC.

This clonotype was recorded a few times. The chain links TRBV11-2 to TRBJ2-7, with D possibly being TRBD2 (5 bases). Trimming removed 3 bases from V and 1 base from J, with 13 bases in between. The CDR3 has 15 amino acids. In germline, CDR1 is SGHAT, CDR2 FQNNGV. This chain's CDR3 is CASSFRLRASYEQYF. CDR3 nucleotides: TGTGCCAGCAGCTTTAGACTACGGGCGTCCTACGAGCAGTACTTC.

This clonotype was counted ten times or more. CDR3 nucleotides: TGTGCCACCAGTGATCAGGGGGCCAAAAACATTCAGTACTTC. Translating it yields CATSDQGAKNIQYF. The chain recombines TRBV24-1 with TRBJ2-4, with a possible D match to TRBD1 (6 bases). This CDR3 comprises 14 residues. Trimming took 3 bases from V and 1 from J, leaving 6 bases between them. In germline, CDR1 is KGHDR, CDR2 SFDVKD.

This clonotype has only a few counts. The chain employs TRBV20-1 and TRBJ2-3, with TRBD2 as a possible D gene (6 bases). Germline V CDR1 and CDR2: DFQATT, SNEGSKA (reference sequence). This CDR3 region has 15 residues. Trimming cost V 5 bases and J 2 bases, with 17 bases left between them. The CDR3 DNA reads TGCAGTGCTTACCCTAGCGATGGTTACACAGATACGCAGTATTTT. The encoded protein is CSAYPSDGYTDTQYF.

The rearrangement uses TRBV20-1 and TRBJ2-1; 14 nucleotides line up with TRBD2. V was clipped by 3 bases and J by 3 bases; unmatched bases: 7. This CDR3 contains 17 residues. Germline V gene sequence: CDR1 DFQATT, CDR2 SNEGSKA (reference sequence). The CDR3 is CSASRLAGGRDYNEQFF. DNA for the CDR3: TGCAGTGCTAGTCGACTAGCGGGGGGGCGAGACTACAATGAGCAGTTCTTC.